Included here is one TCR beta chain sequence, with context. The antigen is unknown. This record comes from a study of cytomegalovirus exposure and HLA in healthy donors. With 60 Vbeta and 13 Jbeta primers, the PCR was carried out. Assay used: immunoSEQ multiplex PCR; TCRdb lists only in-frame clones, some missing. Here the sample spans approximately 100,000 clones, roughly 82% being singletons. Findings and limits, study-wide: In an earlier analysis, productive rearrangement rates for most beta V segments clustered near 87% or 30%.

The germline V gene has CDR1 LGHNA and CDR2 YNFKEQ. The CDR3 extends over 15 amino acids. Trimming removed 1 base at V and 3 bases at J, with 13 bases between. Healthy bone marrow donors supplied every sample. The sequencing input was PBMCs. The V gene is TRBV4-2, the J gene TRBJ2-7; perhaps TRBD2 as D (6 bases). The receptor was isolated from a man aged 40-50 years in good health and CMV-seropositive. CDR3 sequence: CASSQGGNSGYEQYF. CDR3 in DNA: TGTGCCAGCAGCCAAGGGGGGAATAGCGGCTACGAGCAGTACTTC.